This T cell receptor beta chain was profiled in a study of T-cell memory formation after mild COVID-19. The wider study: TCR clusters largely stayed donor specific. Findings and caveats of the study: CD4+ contracting clones were found mainly in CM and EM, and CD8+ ones in EMRA. Day 15 to 85 contractors were CD4/CD8 balanced; later expanders leaned CD4+.

In this sample, this clonotype turned up once. Its antigen is not identified. 5'RACE with constant-segment primers yielded barcoded, UMI-tagged TCR alpha and TCR beta cDNA libraries. Each CDR3 protein is one row after TCRdb ran MiXCR on the 5' RACE reads. The table has 550,000 to 700,000 distinct CDR3 sequences, 17% seen once. Sequenced material: PBMCs or a T cell subset sorted from them (not recorded which). This receptor was identified in an adult woman who had mild COVID-19 (a few samples of this study predate the infection). Cell type and time point are not known.

The CDR3 region is CASSLGIAFGTDTQYF. CDR3 coding DNA: TGTGCCAGCAGTCTGGGAATAGCTTTTGGCACAGATACGCAGTATTTT. The chain has TRBV7-3 and TRBJ2-3; unclear D gene. This CDR3 comprises 16 residues. In germline, CDR1 is SGHTA, CDR2 FQGTGA. Trimming cost V 6 bases and J 1 base, with 17 bases left between them.